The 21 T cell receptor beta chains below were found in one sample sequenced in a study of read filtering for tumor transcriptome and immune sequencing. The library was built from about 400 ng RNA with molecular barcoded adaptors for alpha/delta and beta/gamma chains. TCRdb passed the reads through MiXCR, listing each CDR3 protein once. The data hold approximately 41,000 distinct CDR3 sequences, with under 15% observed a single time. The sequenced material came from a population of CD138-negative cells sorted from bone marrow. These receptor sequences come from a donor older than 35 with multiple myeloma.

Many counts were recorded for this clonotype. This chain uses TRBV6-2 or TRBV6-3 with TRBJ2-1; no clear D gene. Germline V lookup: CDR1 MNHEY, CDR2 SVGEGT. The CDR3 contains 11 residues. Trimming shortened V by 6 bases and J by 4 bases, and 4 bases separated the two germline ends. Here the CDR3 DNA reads TGTGCCAGCAGACGATACAATGAGCAGTTCTTC. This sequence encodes CASRRYNEQFF.

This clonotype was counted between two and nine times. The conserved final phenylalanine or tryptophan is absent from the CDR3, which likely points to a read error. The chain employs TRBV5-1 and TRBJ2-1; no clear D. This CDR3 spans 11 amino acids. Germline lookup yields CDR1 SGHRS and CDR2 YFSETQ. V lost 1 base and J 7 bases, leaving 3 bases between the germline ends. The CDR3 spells CASSLRNEQFS. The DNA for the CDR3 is TGCGCCAGCAGCTTGAGAAATGAGCAGTTCTCC.

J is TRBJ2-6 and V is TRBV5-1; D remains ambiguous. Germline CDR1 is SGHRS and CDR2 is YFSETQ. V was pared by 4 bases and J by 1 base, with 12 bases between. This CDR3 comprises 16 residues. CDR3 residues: CASSNYPSSGANVLTF. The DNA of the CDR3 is TGCGCCAGCAGCAACTACCCGTCTTCTGGGGCCAACGTCCTGACTTTC. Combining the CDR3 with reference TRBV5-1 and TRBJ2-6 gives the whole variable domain KAGVTQTPRYLIKTRGQQVTLSCSPISGHRSVSWYQQTPGQGLQFLFEYFSETQRNKGNFPGRFSGRQFSNSRSEMNVSTLELGDSALYLCASSNYPSSGANVLTFGAGSRLTVL.

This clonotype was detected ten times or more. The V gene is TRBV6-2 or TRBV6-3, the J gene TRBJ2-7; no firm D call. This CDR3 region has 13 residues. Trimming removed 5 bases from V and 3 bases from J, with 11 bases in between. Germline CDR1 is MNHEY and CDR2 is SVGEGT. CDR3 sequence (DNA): TGTGCCAGCAGTCGCCCGTGGGTCTACGAGCAGTACTTC. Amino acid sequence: CASSRPWVYEQYF.

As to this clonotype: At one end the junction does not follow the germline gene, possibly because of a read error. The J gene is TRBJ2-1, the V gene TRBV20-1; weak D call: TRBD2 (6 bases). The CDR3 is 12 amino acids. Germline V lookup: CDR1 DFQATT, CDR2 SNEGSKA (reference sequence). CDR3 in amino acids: CCAPGSTDEQFF. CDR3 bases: TGCTGTGCGCCCGGGAGTACAGATGAGCAGTTCTTC.

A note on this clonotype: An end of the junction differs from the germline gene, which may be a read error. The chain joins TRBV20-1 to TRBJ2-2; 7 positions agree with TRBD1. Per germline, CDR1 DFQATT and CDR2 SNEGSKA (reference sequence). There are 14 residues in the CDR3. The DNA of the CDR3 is TGCAGTGCTAAACGGGACAGAGGAATCCGGGTGCTGTTATTT. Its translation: CSAKRDRGIRVLLF.

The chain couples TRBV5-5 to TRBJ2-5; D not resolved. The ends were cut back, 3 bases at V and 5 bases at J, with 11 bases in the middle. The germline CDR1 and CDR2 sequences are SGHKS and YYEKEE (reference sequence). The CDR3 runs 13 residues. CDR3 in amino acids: CASSSGLRETQYF. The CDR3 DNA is TGTGCCAGCAGCTCCGGGCTGCGGGAGACCCAGTACTTC.

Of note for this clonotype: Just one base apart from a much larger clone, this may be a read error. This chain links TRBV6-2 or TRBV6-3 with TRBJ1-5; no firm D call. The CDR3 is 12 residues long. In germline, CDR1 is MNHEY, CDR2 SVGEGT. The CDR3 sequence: CAGRDTNQPQHF. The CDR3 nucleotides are TGTGCCGGCAGAGACACTAATCAGCCCCAGCATTTT.

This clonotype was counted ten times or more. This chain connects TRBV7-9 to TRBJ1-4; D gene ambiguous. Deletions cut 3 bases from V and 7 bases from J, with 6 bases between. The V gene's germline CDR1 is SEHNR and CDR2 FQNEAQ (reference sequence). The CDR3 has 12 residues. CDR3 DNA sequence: TGTGCCAGCAGCTTCCAAGGTGAAAAACTGTTTTTT. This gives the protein CASSFQGEKLFF.

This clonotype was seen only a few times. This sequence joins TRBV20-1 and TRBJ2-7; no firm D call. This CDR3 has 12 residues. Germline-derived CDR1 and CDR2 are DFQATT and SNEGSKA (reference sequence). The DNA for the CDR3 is TGCAGCGGCGCAGAACGGCCCTACGAGCAGTACTTC. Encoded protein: CSGAERPYEQYF.

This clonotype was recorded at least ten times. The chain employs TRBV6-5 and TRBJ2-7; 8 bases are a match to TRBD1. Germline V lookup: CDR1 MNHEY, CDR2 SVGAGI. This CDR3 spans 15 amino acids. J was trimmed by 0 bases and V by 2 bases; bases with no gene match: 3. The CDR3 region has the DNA TGTGCCAGCAGTTACGGGACAGGAGACTCCTACGAGCAGTACTTC. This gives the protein CASSYGTGDSYEQYF.

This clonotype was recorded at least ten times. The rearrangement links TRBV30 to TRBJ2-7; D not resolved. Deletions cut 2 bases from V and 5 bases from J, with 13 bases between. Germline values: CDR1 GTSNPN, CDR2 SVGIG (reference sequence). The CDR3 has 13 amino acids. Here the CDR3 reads CAWSWDAKDEQYF. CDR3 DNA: TGTGCCTGGAGTTGGGATGCTAAGGACGAGCAGTACTTC.

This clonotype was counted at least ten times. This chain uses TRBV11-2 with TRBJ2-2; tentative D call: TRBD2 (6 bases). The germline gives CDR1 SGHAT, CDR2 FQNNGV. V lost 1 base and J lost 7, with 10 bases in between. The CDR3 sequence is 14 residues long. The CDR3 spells CASSLGGAIGELFF. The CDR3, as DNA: TGTGCCAGCAGCTTAGGCGGGGCCATCGGGGAGCTGTTTTTT.

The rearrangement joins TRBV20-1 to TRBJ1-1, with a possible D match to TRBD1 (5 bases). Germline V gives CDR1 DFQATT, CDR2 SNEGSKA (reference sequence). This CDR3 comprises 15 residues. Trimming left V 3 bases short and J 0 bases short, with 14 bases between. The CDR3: CSARESGLMNTEAFF. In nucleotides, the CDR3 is TGCAGTGCTAGGGAATCAGGGCTCATGAACACTGAAGCTTTCTTT.

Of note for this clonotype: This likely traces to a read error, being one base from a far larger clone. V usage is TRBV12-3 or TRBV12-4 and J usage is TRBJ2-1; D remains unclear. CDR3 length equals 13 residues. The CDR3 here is CANSPAVMNEQFF. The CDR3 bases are TGTGCCAACAGTCCAGCCGTGATGAATGAGCAGTTCTTC.

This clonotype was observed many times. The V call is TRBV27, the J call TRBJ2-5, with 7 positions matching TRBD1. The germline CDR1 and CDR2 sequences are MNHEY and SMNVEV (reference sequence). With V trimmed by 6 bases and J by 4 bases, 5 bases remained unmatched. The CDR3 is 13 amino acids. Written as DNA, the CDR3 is TGTGCCAGCAGCCCCCGACAGGGAGAGACCCAGTACTTC. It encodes CASSPRQGETQYF.

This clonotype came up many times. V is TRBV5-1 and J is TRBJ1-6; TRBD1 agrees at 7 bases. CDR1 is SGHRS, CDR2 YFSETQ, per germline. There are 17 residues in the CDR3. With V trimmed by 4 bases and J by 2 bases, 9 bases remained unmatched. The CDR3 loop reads CASSPEHGTAYNSPLHF. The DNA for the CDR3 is TGCGCCAGCAGCCCGGAGCACGGGACAGCCTATAATTCACCCCTCCACTTT.

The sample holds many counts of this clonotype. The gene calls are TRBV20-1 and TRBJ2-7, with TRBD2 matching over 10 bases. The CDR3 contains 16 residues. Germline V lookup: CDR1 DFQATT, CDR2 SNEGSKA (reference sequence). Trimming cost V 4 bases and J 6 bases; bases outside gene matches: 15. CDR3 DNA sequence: TGCAGTGCTAAGCCCCACCTCGGACTAGCGGATCTCGAGCAGTACTTC. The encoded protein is CSAKPHLGLADLEQYF.

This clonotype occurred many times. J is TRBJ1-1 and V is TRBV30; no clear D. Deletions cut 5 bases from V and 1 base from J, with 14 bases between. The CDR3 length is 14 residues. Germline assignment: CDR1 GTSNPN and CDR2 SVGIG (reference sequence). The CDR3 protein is CAWALGGSNTEAFF. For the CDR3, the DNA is TGTGCCTGGGCCCTGGGAGGGTCGAACACTGAAGCTTTCTTT.

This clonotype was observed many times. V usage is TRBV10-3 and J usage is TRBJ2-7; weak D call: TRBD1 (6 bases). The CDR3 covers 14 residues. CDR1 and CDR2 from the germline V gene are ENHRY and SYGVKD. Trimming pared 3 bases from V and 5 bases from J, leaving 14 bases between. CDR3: CAISDSGQPNEQYF. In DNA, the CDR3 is TGTGCCATCAGTGACAGTGGACAGCCCAACGAGCAGTACTTC.

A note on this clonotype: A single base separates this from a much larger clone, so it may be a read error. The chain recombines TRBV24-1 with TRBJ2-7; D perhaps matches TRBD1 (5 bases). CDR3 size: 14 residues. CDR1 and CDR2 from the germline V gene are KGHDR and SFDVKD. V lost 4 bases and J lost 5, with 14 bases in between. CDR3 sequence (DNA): TGTGCCACCAGTGACCCCAACAGGAAAGACGAGCAGTACTTC. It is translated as CATSDPNRKDEQYF.